Following are 21 T cell receptor beta chains from one sample sequenced in a study of T cell changes during pregnancy in multiple sclerosis. The assay was immunoSEQ multiplex PCR, and TCRdb's table has in-frame clones only and misses some. The data contain about 100,000 clones, about nine tenths of them singletons. Material: peripheral blood, obtained after pregnancy. The receptors derive from a female donor with multiple sclerosis, enrolled in a pregnancy study.

The V call is TRBV12-1, the J call TRBJ2-7; the D call TRBD2 from the table was never checked on the DNA. TRBV12-1 is annotated as a pseudogene. The CDR3 loop spans 15 amino acids. CDR3 amino acids: CASSVPGRERYEQYF. The CDR3 DNA sequence: TGTGCCAGCAGCGTTCCGGGGCGGGAGCGCTACGAGCAGTACTTC.

CDR3 protein: CASSLVTQGNTEAFF. CDR3 nucleotides: TGTGCCAGCAGCTTAGTTACGCAGGGGAACACTGAAGCTTTCTTT. V usage is TRBV7-8 and J usage is TRBJ1-1, with D possibly TRBD1 on 5 matching bases. Trimming stripped 1 base from V and 1 base from J, with 10 bases between. This CDR3 contains 15 residues. CDR1 and CDR2 (germline): SGHVS, FQNEAQ.

The CDR3 here is CASSQVQGDEKLFF. In nucleotides, the CDR3 is TGCGCCAGCAGCCAAGTACAGGGAGATGAAAAACTGTTTTTT. This chain joins TRBV4-1 and TRBJ1-4; a possible D gene is TRBD1 (6 bases). Per the germline V gene, CDR1 is MGHRA and CDR2 is YSYEKL. The CDR3 loop spans 14 amino acids. V dropped 1 base and J dropped 6 bases, with 9 bases sitting between them.

The gene calls are TRBV29-1 and TRBJ1-1, with D maybe TRBD1 (6 bases). Deletions cut 7 bases from V and 5 bases from J, with 20 bases between. From germline, CDR1 is SQVTM and CDR2 ANQGSEA. This CDR3 contains 14 residues. CDR3 nucleotides: TGCAGCGCAGGGGTTTCTGGGGGATATACTGAAGCTTTCTTT. As protein: CSAGVSGGYTEAFF.

This rearrangement joins TRBV7-8 to TRBJ1-5; D uncertain. CDR1 is SGHVS and CDR2 is FQNEAQ in the germline V gene. CDR3 length equals 15 residues. V was shortened by 4 bases and J by 0 bases, with 10 bases between the two germline ends. CDR3 sequence: CASSSTGNSNQPQHF. For the CDR3, the DNA is TGTGCCAGCAGCTCAACGGGGAATAGCAATCAGCCCCAGCATTTT.

J is TRBJ2-1 and V is TRBV5-1; 9 bases map to TRBD1. The CDR3 sequence is 15 residues long. V shed 2 bases, J shed 7 bases, and the junction held 7 bases outside the gene matches. Germline V gene lookup returns CDR1 SGHRS and CDR2 YFSETQ. CDR3 in DNA: TGCGCCAGCAGCTTAACAGGGGGCGATAGGAATGAGCAGTTCTTC. Its translation is CASSLTGGDRNEQFF.

This chain connects TRBV2 to TRBJ2-5; 7 bases agree with TRBD1. With 5 bases clipped from V and 1 base from J, the junction kept 4 bases outside the gene matches. Germline lookup yields CDR1 SNHLY and CDR2 FYNNEI. This CDR3 is 14 amino acids long. The DNA for the CDR3 is TGTGCCAGCAGTCCCAGGGGGATCCAAGAGACCCAGTACTTC. This encodes CASSPRGIQETQYF. The full variable domain, in which reference TRBV2 and TRBJ2-5 provide the parts outside the CDR3, is EPEVTQTPSHQVTQMGQEVILRCVPISNHLYFYWYRQILGQKVEFLVSFYNNEISEKSEIFDDQFSVERPDGSNFTLKIRSTKLEDSAMYFCASSPRGIQETQYFGPGTRLLVL.

The rearrangement uses TRBV19 and TRBJ2-1; tentative D call: TRBD2 (5 bases). V was pared by 2 bases and J by 0 bases, with 8 bases between. CDR3 length equals 15 residues. The germline V gene encodes CDR1 LNHDA and CDR2 SQIVND (reference sequence). Written as DNA, the CDR3 is TGTGCCAGTAGTATACGCGGACTCTCCTACAATGAGCAGTTCTTC. Encoded protein: CASSIRGLSYNEQFF.

This clone has just one count. CDR3 sequence (DNA): TGTGCCAGCAGAGACACGAACACCGGGGAGCTGTTTTTT. Its translation is CASRDTNTGELFF. This chain links TRBV6-5 with TRBJ2-2, with D hard to call. The CDR3 consists of 13 residues. V was cut by 6 bases and J by 0 bases, with 5 bases left in between. Germline V gene sequence: CDR1 MNHEY, CDR2 SVGAGI.

This clone turned up a few times. The J gene is TRBJ1-1, the V gene TRBV7-9; TRBD1 matches at 8 bases. CDR3 length: 14 residues. V shed 0 bases and J 7 bases; nucleotides not matched to a gene: 4. Germline lookup yields CDR1 SEHNR and CDR2 FQNEAQ (reference sequence). CDR3 sequence reads: CASSLAAGGYEAFF. The CDR3 coding sequence is TGTGCCAGCAGCTTAGCAGCAGGGGGCTATGAAGCTTTCTTT.

The chain links TRBV7-9 to TRBJ2-7, with unresolved D. Germline lookup yields CDR1 SEHNR and CDR2 FQNEAQ (reference sequence). The germline V and J ends were trimmed by 2 bases and 5 bases, with 10 bases remaining between them. The CDR3 is made up of 13 amino acids. CDR3 amino acids: CASSLPGSHEQYF. CDR3 nucleotides: TGTGCCAGCAGCTTACCCGGGTCCCACGAGCAGTACTTC.

V and J are TRBV7-8 and TRBJ2-7, with 8 bases identical to TRBD1. J was trimmed by 5 bases and V by 5 bases; bases with no gene match: 11. This CDR3 has 15 residues. CDR1 is SGHVS, CDR2 FQNEAQ, per germline. The CDR3 sequence: CASSLQRTGMNEQYF. The CDR3 bases are TGTGCCAGCAGCCTCCAACGGACAGGGATGAACGAGCAGTACTTC.

The genes are TRBV18 and TRBJ1-1, with D perhaps matching TRBD1 (6 bases). The germline gives CDR1 KGHSH, CDR2 LQKENI. The CDR3 contains 11 residues. Trimming pared 6 bases from V and 7 bases from J, leaving 9 bases between. For the CDR3, the DNA is TGTGCCAGCTCTACACAGGGTGAAGCTTTCTTT. The encoded protein is CASSTQGEAFF.

This clone came up a few times. The J gene is TRBJ2-7, the V gene TRBV15; weak D call: TRBD2 (6 bases). The CDR3 length is 16 residues. In germline, CDR1 is LNHNV, CDR2 YYDKDF (reference sequence). V lost 0 bases and J 7 bases, leaving 19 bases between the germline ends. The CDR3 DNA is TGTGCCACCAGCAGAGAAAAGGGACCGGGTGGGAGGGAGCAGTACTTC. Amino acid sequence: CATSREKGPGGREQYF.

The chain is built from TRBV5-5 and TRBJ2-5, with TRBD1 identical over 7 bases. CDR3 length: 15 residues. Trimming at V came to 3 bases and at J to 7 bases, leaving 12 bases not matched to a gene. Germline V gene sequence: CDR1 SGHKS, CDR2 YYEKEE (reference sequence). This CDR3 reads CASSSLTGTSVTQYF. The CDR3 nucleotides read TGTGCCAGCAGCTCACTGACAGGGACAAGCGTGACCCAGTACTTC.

This clone was counted a single time. The genes are TRBV6-1 and TRBJ2-7; TRBD2 matches 8 bases. Germline trimming cut 4 bases from V and 2 bases from J; bases unmatched to any gene: 7. The CDR3 spans 15 residues. Germline lookup yields CDR1 MNHNS and CDR2 SASEGT. As DNA, the CDR3 is TGTGCCAGCAGTGCGGTTAGCGGGGTAACCTACGAGCAGTACTTC. This encodes CASSAVSGVTYEQYF.

V and J are TRBV2 and TRBJ1-5; 9 bases match TRBD1. The V gene end was trimmed by 2 bases and the J gene end by 6 bases; junction bases not matched to a gene: 5. From germline, CDR1 is SNHLY and CDR2 FYNNEI. The CDR3 sequence is 15 residues long. The CDR3 bases are TGTGCCAGCAGTGAACTGGGGACAGGGAGTCAGCCCCAGCATTTT. Its translation: CASSELGTGSQPQHF.

The rearrangement joins TRBV19 to TRBJ2-7; 11 bases map to TRBD1. Germline V gives CDR1 LNHDA, CDR2 SQIVND (reference sequence). The J segment lost 2 bases and the V segment lost 3 bases, leaving 3 bases of the junction unmatched. The length of the CDR3 is 15 residues. The CDR3 region is CASSMVGQGAYEQYF. Written as DNA, the CDR3 is TGTGCCAGTAGTATGGTGGGACAGGGGGCCTACGAGCAGTACTTC.

The V gene is TRBV10-1, the J gene TRBJ2-7; tentative D call: TRBD2 (5 bases). The V and J ends lost 8 bases and 2 bases respectively, with 13 bases between them. Looked up from germline, CDR1 is WNHNN and CDR2 is SYGVQD (reference sequence). The CDR3 has 13 amino acids. The CDR3, as DNA: TGCGCCAGCTCCCCAAAGGGAGCCTACGAGCAGTACTTC. Translating gives CASSPKGAYEQYF.

The chain links TRBV9 to TRBJ1-4; D is perhaps TRBD1 (5 bases). Germline CDR1 and CDR2: SGDLS and YYNGEE. The V gene lost 4 bases and the J gene lost 11 bases, with 24 bases spanning the gap. The CDR3 is 16 residues long. This chain's CDR3 is CASSSLGATGVGKLFF. CDR3 coding DNA: TGTGCCAGCAGCTCCCTTGGGGCTACCGGCGTGGGGAAACTGTTTTTT.

The chain couples TRBV2 to TRBJ2-7, with a weak D call TRBD1 (7 bases). From germline, CDR1 is SNHLY and CDR2 FYNNEI. The CDR3 has 17 residues. Trimming pared 8 bases from V and 0 bases from J, leaving 23 bases between. The CDR3 loop reads CASAVQGGARRSYEQYF. Here the CDR3 DNA reads TGTGCCAGCGCCGTTCAGGGGGGCGCCAGACGCTCCTACGAGCAGTACTTC.